Here is one TCR beta chain with its context. The antigen it recognizes is unknown. There are no base qualities to consult, and no much larger clone falls within one base. These data originate in a study of PD-L1 blockade in urothelial cancer (dated by TCRdb to 2017 to 2019). At the level of the whole study: Therapy was started at some point between 2013 and 2015 for all patients, and atezolizumab 1,200 mg was administered intravenously every 3 weeks. Progression-free survival longer than 6 months counted as durable clinical benefit, and TCR features were additionally tested against both progression-free and overall survival. TCR sequencing covered pretreatment tumor samples and matched, serially collected peripheral blood taken before and after atezolizumab treatment. Blood samples gave median yields of approximately 130,000 T cells and approximately 80,000 unique TCRs, along with a median clonality of about 0.084. Somatic, immune and clinical correlates of response to PD-L1 blockade with atezolizumab in urothelial cancer were the focus of an exploratory multi-omic analysis. Durable clinical benefit was achieved by nine patients but not by the remaining 20. About 90% of the 29 patients were identified as males with urothelial cancer of bladder origin, and a prior smoking history was reported by 18 of 29 patients. Blood samples were analyzed at two time points: 3 weeks after treatment start (second dose) and 6 weeks after treatment start. In the same patients, pretreatment tumors underwent whole exome sequencing and RNA sequencing in addition to TCR sequencing. Patients had an ECOG performance status of 0 or 1 and had received between 0 and 3 prior chemotherapy regimens. Around 29 patients had pretreatment blood TCR-seq, about 25 had at least one posttreatment blood collection, and about 25 had tumor TCR-seq. Beyond this particular receptor, the publication reports: Small sample size (n ≈ 27) and many exploratory analyses mean the results are intended to be hypothesis-generating. Improved progression-free and overall survival was associated with having pretreatment peripheral blood TCR clonality below the median. At 3 weeks after the start of treatment, tumor-associated TCR clones in peripheral blood had expanded more in patients with durable benefit (n ≈ 23, p = 0.022).

From the cysteine up to the phenylalanine, the CDR3 has a length of 14 residues. CDR3 DNA is the only sequence kept; it has 42 bases, read in frame from the first base. The sample's time point, from its label and the paper: peripheral blood 6 weeks after treatment start. A cohort of 25 to 35 patients with locally advanced or metastatic urothelial carcinoma, treated at Memorial Sloan Kettering on a trial protocol, was included. Peripheral blood mononuclear cells were collected pretreatment and during treatment, at between 1 and 8 total time points per patient. The Qiagen DNeasy Blood extraction kit was used to purify genomic DNA from total PBMCs and from tumor samples. Collected pretreatment and during treatment, PBMCs were isolated and stored as previously described. Synthetic TCR analog templates were spiked into each PCR to estimate absolute template abundance from read counts. The immunoSEQ assay was used to amplify TCRbeta CDR3 regions from genomic DNA with bias-controlled V and J gene primers. Sequencing of rearranged TCRbeta segments was performed at approximately 20X coverage. In the source study's methods: Sequencing errors were corrected by clustering and CDR3s were annotated against IMGT to assign V, D and J genes. Out-of-frame and stop-codon sequences were excluded, and only productive TCRbeta rearrangements were used in downstream analyses. Clonality was calculated as one minus the Shannon entropy normalized by the log of the number of unique productive sequences. Fisher's exact test with Benjamini-Hochberg correction, using a cutoff of adjusted p below 0.01, was how clones that differed between time points or between blood and tumor were identified. Held by TCRdb, this immuneACCESS table contains in-frame sequences only and omits some clones. Under half of the omission traces to an unresolved V gene where checked; the cause of the rest is unknown. V and J calls plus clone size are reproduced from that table; the DNA served to infer D and trimming. The sample table lists tens of thousands of clones, around nine tenths of them with a count of one. The ten largest clonotypes hold approximately 10% of the sample.

The sequencing used PBMCs, collected around atezolizumab (anti-PD-L1) treatment. This receptor was identified in a man between 60 and 75 years old with urothelial cancer. The rearranged segments are TRBV21-1 and TRBJ1-2; no check of the table's D call, TRBD1, against the DNA was made. TRBV21-1 is recorded as a pseudogene. The bases read TGTGCCAGCAGCAAACTACAGGGGAGGTATGGCTACACCTTC. Its product reads: CASSKLQGRYGYTF.